These 2 T cell receptor beta chains came from one sample sequenced in a study of T cells in Graves' hyperthyroidism and ophthalmopathy. TCR beta CDR3 regions were amplified from RNA. HTBI primers were the set used in a first-round RT-PCR of the TCR CDR3. One entry per CDR3 protein, called by TCRdb with MiXCR from the multiplex PCR reads. Of approximately 690,000 distinct CDR3 sequences in the sample, around 20% were seen once. The source material was blood. The receptors were gathered from a man aged 30 to 39 with Graves' ophthalmopathy.

In this sample, this clonotype turned up a few times. This chain links TRBV28 with TRBJ2-5; no reliable D call. Germline assignment: CDR1 MDHEN and CDR2 SYDVKM. Trimming left V 6 bases short and J 1 base short, with 12 bases between. The CDR3 is made up of 14 amino acids. CDR3: CASSPLHTQETQYF. The DNA of the CDR3 is TGTGCCAGCAGCCCCCTTCACACCCAAGAGACCCAGTACTTC.

Ten or more counts support this clonotype. The chain couples TRBV4-2 to TRBJ2-2, with 9 positions matching TRBD2. V trimming: 4 bases; J trimming: 3 bases; junction bases outside the gene matches: 9. The CDR3 loop spans 17 amino acids. Germline CDR1 and CDR2: LGHNA and YNFKEQ. For the CDR3, the DNA is TGTGCCAGCAGCCCAAACCCGGGACTAGCTCACACCGGGGAGCTGTTTTTT. This translates into CASSPNPGLAHTGELFF.